This T cell receptor (beta chain) is from a study of cytomegalovirus exposure and HLA in healthy donors. Per germline, CDR1 LGHNA and CDR2 YNFKEQ. V lost 0 bases, J lost 5 bases, and 9 bases stayed unmatched. This CDR3 is 18 amino acids long. General study results and limits: Within a later analysis, the majority of CMV-associated TCR beta chains appeared HLA-restricted. TCR beta chain V- and J-gene trimming was linked, in a later analysis, to a missense variant in DCLRE1C.

13 Jbeta primers and 60 Vbeta primers were used for the PCR. Clones were sequenced by immunoSEQ multiplex PCR, and TCRdb holds only the in-frame ones, with some missing. The profile shows 100,000 to 150,000 clones, about 80% of them singletons. To note about this clone: Its antigen remains unidentified.

V gene TRBV4-2 combines with J gene TRBJ2-1; 11 bases align to TRBD2. The TCR originated in a woman aged 45-59 years in good health and CMV-seronegative. The sample consisted of PBMCs. CDR3 nucleotide sequence: TGTGCCAGCAGCCAAGATCAGCCCGGGACTAGCGGCCACAATGAGCAGTTCTTC. Its translation: CASSQDQPGTSGHNEQFF.